The 2 T cell receptor beta chains given below trace back to one sample, sequenced in a study of blood T cell repertoires in COVID-19. Libraries were prepared by immunoSEQ multiplex PCR; TCRdb keeps only in-frame clonotypes and omits some of them. The data contain over 90,000 clones, just over 85% of them seen just once; the ten biggest clones take up 3% to 3.5%. Sequenced: peripheral blood. Source of these receptors: a human donor in a cohort sampled during active COVID-19.

This clone was found once. The chain joins TRBV11-2 to TRBJ1-2, with 11 bases that match TRBD1. J lost 4 bases, V lost 5 bases, and 6 bases had no gene match. The CDR3 sequence is 15 residues long. CDR1 and CDR2 (germline): SGHAT, FQNNGV. CDR3 DNA: TGTGCCAGCAGCCACGGGACAGGGGGGACCTATGGCTACACCTTC. It translates to CASSHGTGGTYGYTF.

The V gene is TRBV27, the J gene TRBJ2-7, with D maybe TRBD2 (5 bases). This CDR3 has 15 residues. Germline CDR1 is MNHEY and CDR2 is SMNVEV (reference sequence). Deletions cut 5 bases from V and 4 bases from J, with 18 bases between. The CDR3 DNA follows: TGTGCCAGCAGTCCCCGGGGAGTAGCCTTATACGAGCAGTACTTC. This codes for CASSPRGVALYEQYF.